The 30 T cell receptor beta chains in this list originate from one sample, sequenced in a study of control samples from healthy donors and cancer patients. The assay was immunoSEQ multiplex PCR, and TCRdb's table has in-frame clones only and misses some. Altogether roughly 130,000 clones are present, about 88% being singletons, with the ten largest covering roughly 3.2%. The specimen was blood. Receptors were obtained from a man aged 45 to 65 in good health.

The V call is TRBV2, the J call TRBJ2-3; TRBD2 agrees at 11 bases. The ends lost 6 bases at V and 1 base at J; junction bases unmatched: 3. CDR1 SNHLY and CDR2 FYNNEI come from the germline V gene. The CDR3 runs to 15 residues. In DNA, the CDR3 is TGTGCCAGCAGGATGACTAGCGGGGGCACAGATACGCAGTATTTT. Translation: CASRMTSGGTDTQYF.

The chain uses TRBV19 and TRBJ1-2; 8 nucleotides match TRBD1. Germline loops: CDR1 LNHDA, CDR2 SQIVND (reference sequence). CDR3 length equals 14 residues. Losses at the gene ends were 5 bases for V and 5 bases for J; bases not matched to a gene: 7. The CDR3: CASSAQGALYGYTF. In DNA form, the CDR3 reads TGTGCCAGTAGTGCGCAGGGGGCTTTGTATGGCTACACCTTC.

The CDR3 reads CASIEGGRTEAFF. The CDR3 DNA reads as TGTGCCAGCATCGAGGGGGGGCGGACTGAAGCTTTCTTT. J is TRBJ1-1 and V is TRBV25-1; D perhaps matches TRBD1 (6 bases). CDR1 is MGHDK and CDR2 is SYGVNS in the germline V gene. CDR3 length: 13 amino acids. Trimming shortened V by 7 bases and J by 5 bases, and 14 bases separated the two germline ends.

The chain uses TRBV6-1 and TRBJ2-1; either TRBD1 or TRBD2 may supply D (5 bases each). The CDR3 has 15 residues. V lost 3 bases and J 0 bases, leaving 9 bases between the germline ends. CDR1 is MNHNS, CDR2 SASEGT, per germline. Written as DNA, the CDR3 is TGTGCCAGCAGTGATTGGGGGAGCTCCTACAATGAGCAGTTCTTC. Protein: CASSDWGSSYNEQFF.

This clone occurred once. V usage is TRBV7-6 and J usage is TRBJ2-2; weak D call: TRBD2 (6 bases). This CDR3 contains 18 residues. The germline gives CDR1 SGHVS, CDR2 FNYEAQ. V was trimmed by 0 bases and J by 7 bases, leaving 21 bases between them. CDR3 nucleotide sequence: TGTGCCAGCAGCTTAGCGGAGGGTTATCCTGGAAAGAACGGGGAGCTGTTTTTT. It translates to CASSLAEGYPGKNGELFF. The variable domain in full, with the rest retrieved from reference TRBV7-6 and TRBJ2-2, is GAGVSQSPRYKVTKRGQDVALRCDPISGHVSLYWYRQALGQGPEFLTYFNYEAQQDKSGLPNDRFSAERPEGSISTLTIQRTEQRDSAMYRCASSLAEGYPGKNGELFFGEGSRLTVL.

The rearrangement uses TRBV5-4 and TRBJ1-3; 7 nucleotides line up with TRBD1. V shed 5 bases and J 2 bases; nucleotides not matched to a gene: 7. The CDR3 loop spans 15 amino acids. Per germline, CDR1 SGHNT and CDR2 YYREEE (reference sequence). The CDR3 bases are TGTGCCAGCAGTAGCGGACAGGCCCCTGGAAACACCATATATTTT. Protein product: CASSSGQAPGNTIYF.

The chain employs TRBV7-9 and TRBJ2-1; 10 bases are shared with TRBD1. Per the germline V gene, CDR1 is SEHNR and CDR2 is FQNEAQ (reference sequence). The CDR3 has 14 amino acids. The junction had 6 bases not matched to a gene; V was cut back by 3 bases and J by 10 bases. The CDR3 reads CASSFRTGGGEQFF. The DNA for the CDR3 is TGTGCCAGCAGCTTTAGGACAGGGGGTGGGGAGCAGTTCTTC.

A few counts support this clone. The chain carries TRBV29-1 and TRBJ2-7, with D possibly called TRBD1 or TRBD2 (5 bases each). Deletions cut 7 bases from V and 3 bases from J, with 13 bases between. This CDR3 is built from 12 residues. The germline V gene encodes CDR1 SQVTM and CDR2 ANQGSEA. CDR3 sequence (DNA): TGCAGCGCGGCCAGGGAGATCTACGAGCAGTACTTC. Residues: CSAAREIYEQYF.

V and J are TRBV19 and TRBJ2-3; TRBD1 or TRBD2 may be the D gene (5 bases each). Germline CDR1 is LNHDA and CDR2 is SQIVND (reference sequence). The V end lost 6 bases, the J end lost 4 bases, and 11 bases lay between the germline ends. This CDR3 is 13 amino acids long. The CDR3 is CASRPGPSDTQYF. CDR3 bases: TGTGCCAGTAGACCGGGGCCCTCAGATACGCAGTATTTT.

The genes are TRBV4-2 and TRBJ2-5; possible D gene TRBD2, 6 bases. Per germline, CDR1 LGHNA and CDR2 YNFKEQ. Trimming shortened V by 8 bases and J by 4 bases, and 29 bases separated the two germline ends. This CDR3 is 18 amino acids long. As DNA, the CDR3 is TGTGCCAGCGGATCCGGGACGGCTATGCGGGGATCAAGAGAGACCCAGTACTTC. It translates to CASGSGTAMRGSRETQYF.

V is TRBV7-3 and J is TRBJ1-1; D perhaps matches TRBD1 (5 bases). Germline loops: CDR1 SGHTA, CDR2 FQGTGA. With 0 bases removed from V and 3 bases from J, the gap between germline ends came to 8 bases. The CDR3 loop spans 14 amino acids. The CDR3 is CASSLTGRDTEAFF. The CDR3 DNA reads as TGTGCCAGCAGCTTAACCGGCAGGGACACTGAAGCTTTCTTT.

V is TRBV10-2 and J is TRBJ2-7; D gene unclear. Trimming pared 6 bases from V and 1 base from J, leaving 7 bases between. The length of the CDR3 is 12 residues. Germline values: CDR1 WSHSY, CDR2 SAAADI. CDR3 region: CASRLGSYEQYF. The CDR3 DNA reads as TGCGCCAGCAGATTAGGATCCTACGAGCAGTACTTC.

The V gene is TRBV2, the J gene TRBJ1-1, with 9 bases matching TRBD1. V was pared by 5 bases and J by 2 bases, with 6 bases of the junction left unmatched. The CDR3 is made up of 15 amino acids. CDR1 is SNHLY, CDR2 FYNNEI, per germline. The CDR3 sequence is CASSLQGAGNTEAFF. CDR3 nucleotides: TGTGCCAGCAGTTTACAGGGGGCCGGAAACACTGAAGCTTTCTTT. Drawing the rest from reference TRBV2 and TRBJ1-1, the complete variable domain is EPEVTQTPSHQVTQMGQEVILRCVPISNHLYFYWYRQILGQKVEFLVSFYNNEISEKSEIFDDQFSVERPDGSNFTLKIRSTKLEDSAMYFCASSLQGAGNTEAFFGQGTRLTVV.

The CDR3 region is CASTQNGVQETQYF. The CDR3 DNA sequence: TGTGCCAGCACCCAGAACGGGGTCCAAGAGACCCAGTACTTC. The V gene is TRBV9, the J gene TRBJ2-5, with D perhaps matching TRBD2 (5 bases). Per the germline V gene, CDR1 is SGDLS and CDR2 is YYNGEE. The V end was cut by 6 bases, the J end by 1 base, with 13 bases between. This CDR3 is built from 14 residues.

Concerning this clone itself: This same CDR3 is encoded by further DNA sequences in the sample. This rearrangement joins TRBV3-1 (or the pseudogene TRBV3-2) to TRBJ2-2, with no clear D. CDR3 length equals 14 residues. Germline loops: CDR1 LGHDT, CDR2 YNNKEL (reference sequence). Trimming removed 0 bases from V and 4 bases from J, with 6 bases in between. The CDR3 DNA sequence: TGTGCCAGCAGCCAAGACGTAGGCACCGGGGAGCTGTTTTTT. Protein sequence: CASSQDVGTGELFF.

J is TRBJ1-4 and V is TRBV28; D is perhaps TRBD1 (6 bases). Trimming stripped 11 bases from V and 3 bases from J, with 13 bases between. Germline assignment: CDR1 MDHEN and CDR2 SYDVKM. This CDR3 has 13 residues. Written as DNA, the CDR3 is TGTGCCGGTAGATCAGGGGCTAATGAAAAACTGTTTTTT. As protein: CAGRSGANEKLFF.

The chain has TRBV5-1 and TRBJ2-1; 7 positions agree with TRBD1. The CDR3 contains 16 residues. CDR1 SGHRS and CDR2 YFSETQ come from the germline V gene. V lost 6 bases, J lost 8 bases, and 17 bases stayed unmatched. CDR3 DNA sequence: TGCGCCAGCACGAAACACAGGGGACAGCCTAGTGATGAGCAGTTCTTC. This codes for CASTKHRGQPSDEQFF.

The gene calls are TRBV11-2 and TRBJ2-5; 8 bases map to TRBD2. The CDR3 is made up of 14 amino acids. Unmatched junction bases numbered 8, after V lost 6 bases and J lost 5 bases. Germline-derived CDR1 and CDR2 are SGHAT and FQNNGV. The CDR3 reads CASSSGGAGETQYF. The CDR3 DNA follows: TGTGCCAGCAGTTCGGGAGGGGCCGGGGAGACCCAGTACTTC.

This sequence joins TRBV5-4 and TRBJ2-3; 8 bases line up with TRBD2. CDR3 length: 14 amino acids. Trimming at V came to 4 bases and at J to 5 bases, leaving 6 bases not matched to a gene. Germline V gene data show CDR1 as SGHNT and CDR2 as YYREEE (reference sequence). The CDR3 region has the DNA TGTGCCAGCAGCACGGGACTAGAATTAGATACGCAGTATTTT. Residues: CASSTGLELDTQYF.

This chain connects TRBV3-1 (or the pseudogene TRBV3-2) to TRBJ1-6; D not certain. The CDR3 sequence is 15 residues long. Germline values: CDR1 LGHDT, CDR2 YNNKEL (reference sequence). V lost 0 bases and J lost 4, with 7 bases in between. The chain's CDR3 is CASSQEDGYNSPLHF. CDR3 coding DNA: TGTGCCAGCAGCCAAGAGGACGGATATAATTCACCCCTCCACTTT.

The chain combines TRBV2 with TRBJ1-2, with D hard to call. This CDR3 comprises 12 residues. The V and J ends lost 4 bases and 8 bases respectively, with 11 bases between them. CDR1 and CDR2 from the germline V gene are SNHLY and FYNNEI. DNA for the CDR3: TGTGCCAGCAGTGTTGCGGACTTCGGCTACACCTTC. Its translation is CASSVADFGYTF. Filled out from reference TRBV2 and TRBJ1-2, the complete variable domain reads EPEVTQTPSHQVTQMGQEVILRCVPISNHLYFYWYRQILGQKVEFLVSFYNNEISEKSEIFDDQFSVERPDGSNFTLKIRSTKLEDSAMYFCASSVADFGYTFGSGTRLTVV.

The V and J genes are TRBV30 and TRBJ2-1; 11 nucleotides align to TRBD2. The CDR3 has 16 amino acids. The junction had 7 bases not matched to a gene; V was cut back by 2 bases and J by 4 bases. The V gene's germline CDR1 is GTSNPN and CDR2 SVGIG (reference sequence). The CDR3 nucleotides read TGTGCCTGGAGTTATGGGACTAGCGGAATTTACAATGAGCAGTTCTTC. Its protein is CAWSYGTSGIYNEQFF.

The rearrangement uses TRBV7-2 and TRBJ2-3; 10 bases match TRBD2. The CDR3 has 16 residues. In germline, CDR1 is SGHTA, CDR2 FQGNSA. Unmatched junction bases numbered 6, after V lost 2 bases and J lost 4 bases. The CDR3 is CASSLQSGGGADTQYF. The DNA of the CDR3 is TGTGCCAGCAGCTTACAAAGCGGGGGGGGAGCAGATACGCAGTATTTT.

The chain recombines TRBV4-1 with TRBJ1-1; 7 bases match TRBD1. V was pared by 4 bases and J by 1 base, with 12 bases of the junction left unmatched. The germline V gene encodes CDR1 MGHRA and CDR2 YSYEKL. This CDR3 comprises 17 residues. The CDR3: CASSRLPGQIQNTEAFF. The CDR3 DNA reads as TGCGCCAGCAGCCGACTACCGGGACAGATACAGAACACTGAAGCTTTCTTT.

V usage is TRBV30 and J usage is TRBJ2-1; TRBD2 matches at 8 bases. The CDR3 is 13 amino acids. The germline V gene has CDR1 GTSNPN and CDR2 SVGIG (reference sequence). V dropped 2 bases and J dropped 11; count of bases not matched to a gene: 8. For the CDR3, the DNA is TGTGCCTGGAGTCGAACTAGCGGAAGGAAGCAGTTCTTC. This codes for CAWSRTSGRKQFF.

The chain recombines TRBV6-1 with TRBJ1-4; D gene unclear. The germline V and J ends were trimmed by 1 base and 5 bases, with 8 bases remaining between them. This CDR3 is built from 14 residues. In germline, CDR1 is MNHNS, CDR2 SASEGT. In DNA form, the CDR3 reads TGTGCCAGCAGTGAAGTACGGCTAAATGAAAAACTGTTTTTT. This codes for CASSEVRLNEKLFF.

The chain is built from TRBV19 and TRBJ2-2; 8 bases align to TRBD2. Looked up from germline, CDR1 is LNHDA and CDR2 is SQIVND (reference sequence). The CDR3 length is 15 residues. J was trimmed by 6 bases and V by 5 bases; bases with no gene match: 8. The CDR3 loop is CASSAYSGGAGELFF. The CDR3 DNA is TGTGCCAGTAGTGCATACTCCGGGGGGGCCGGGGAGCTGTTTTTT.

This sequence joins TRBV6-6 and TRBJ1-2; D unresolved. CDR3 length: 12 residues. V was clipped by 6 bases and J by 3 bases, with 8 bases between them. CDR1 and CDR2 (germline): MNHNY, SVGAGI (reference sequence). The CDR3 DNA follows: TGTGCCAGCAGGCCCTCAGACTATGGCTACACCTTC. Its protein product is CASRPSDYGYTF.

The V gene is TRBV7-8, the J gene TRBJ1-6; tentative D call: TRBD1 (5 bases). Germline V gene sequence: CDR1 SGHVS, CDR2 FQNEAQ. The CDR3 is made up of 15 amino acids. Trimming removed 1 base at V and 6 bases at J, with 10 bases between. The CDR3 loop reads CASSLVTRVNSPLHF. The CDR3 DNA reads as TGTGCCAGCAGCTTAGTAACCAGGGTTAATTCACCCCTCCACTTT.

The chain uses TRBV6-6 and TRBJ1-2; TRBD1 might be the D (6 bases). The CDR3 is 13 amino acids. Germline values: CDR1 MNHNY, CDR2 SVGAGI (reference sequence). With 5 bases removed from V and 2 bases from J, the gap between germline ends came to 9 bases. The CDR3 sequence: CASSDQGNYGYTF. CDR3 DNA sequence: TGTGCCAGCAGTGATCAGGGGAACTATGGCTACACCTTC.